A selection of T cell receptor beta chains follows, all from one sample in a study of T cell responses to AZD1222 COVID-19 vaccine. Using immunoSEQ multiplex PCR, the repertoire was profiled, and TCRdb retains in-frame clones only, with some absent. Of roughly 120,000 clones listed, less than 90% are singletons. Sample: peripheral blood, taken on day 0 of AZD1222 vaccination. Source of these receptors: an adult in good health. The CDR3 runs from the conserved cysteine through the conserved F or W. The D gene is left open where the match is weak. Some rows have no size entry. The others give once, few or many, or a class for an expanded clone.

j_call: TRBJ2-7
d_call: TRBD1
clone_size: .
v_call: TRBV7-9
cdr3_aa: CASSRGLYEQYF
cdr3_nt: TGTGCCAGCTCGAGGGGGCTCTACGAGCAGTACTTC

j_call: TRBJ1-1
d_call: TRBD1
clone_size: .
v_call: TRBV18
cdr3_aa: CASSLRGTGVMNTEAFF
cdr3_nt: TGTGCCAGCTCCCTCAGAGGGACAGGGGTGATGAACACTGAAGCTTTCTTT

j_call: TRBJ2-3
d_call: .
clone_size: .
v_call: TRBV10-1
cdr3_aa: CASSERARVPDTQYF
cdr3_nt: TGCGCCAGCAGTGAGCGGGCCAGGGTCCCAGATACGCAGTATTTT

j_call: TRBJ1-1
d_call: .
clone_size: once
v_call: TRBV4-1
cdr3_aa: CASSLPQGRSTEAFF
cdr3_nt: TGCGCCAGCAGCCTCCCGCAGGGAAGATCGACTGAAGCTTTCTTT

j_call: TRBJ2-7
d_call: .
clone_size: .
v_call: TRBV5-1
cdr3_aa: CASSLGHPGYEQYF
cdr3_nt: TGCGCCAGCAGCCTCGGCCATCCCGGCTACGAGCAGTACTTC

j_call: TRBJ1-2
d_call: TRBD1
clone_size: .
v_call: TRBV28
cdr3_aa: CASSTTGAAYGYTF
cdr3_nt: TGTGCCAGCAGTACGACAGGGGCAGCCTATGGCTACACCTTC

j_call: TRBJ2-3
d_call: TRBD2
clone_size: .
v_call: TRBV29-1
cdr3_aa: CSVEGTSEVTDTQYF
cdr3_nt: TGCAGCGTTGAAGGGACTAGCGAAGTCACAGATACGCAGTATTTT

j_call: TRBJ1-2
d_call: .
clone_size: .
v_call: TRBV7-2
cdr3_aa: CASSLGRQLNYGYTF
cdr3_nt: TGTGCCAGCAGCTTAGGGAGACAGCTTAACTATGGCTACACCTTC

j_call: TRBJ2-3
d_call: .
clone_size: once
v_call: TRBV4-3
cdr3_aa: CASSQDVGGAGTDTQYF
cdr3_nt: TGCGCCAGCAGCCAAGACGTGGGGGGCGCCGGCACAGATACGCAGTATTTT

j_call: TRBJ1-5
d_call: .
clone_size: .
v_call: TRBV15
cdr3_aa: CATSRDVGAAYSNQPQHF
cdr3_nt: TGTGCCACCAGCAGAGATGTGGGGGCCGCGTATAGCAATCAGCCCCAGCATTTT

j_call: TRBJ1-2
d_call: .
clone_size: .
v_call: TRBV20-1
cdr3_aa: CSANDPAHYGYTF
cdr3_nt: TGCAGTGCTAATGACCCGGCCCACTATGGCTACACCTTC

j_call: TRBJ2-7
d_call: TRBD1
clone_size: once
v_call: TRBV7-9
cdr3_aa: CASIMGDRDLGFHEQYF
cdr3_nt: TGTGCCAGCATTATGGGGGACAGAGACTTGGGGTTCCACGAGCAGTACTTC

j_call: TRBJ2-1
d_call: TRBD2
clone_size: .
v_call: TRBV9
cdr3_aa: CASSGTGTSGRSSYNEQFF
cdr3_nt: TGTGCCAGCAGCGGGACCGGGACTAGCGGGAGGAGCTCCTACAATGAGCAGTTCTTC

j_call: TRBJ2-2
d_call: .
clone_size: .
v_call: TRBV27
cdr3_aa: CAIKATPNGELFF
cdr3_nt: TGTGCCATCAAGGCGACTCCCAACGGGGAGCTGTTTTTT

j_call: TRBJ2-1
d_call: TRBD2
clone_size: .
v_call: TRBV7-9
cdr3_aa: CASSLPTKRGGQGNEQFF
cdr3_nt: TGTGCCAGCAGCTTACCAACTAAGCGGGGGGGCCAAGGCAATGAGCAGTTCTTC

j_call: TRBJ2-3
d_call: TRBD2
clone_size: .
v_call: TRBV7-8
cdr3_aa: CASRRLAGGPDTQYF
cdr3_nt: TGTGCCAGCAGGCGATTAGCGGGGGGCCCAGATACGCAGTATTTT

j_call: TRBJ2-1
d_call: .
clone_size: .
v_call: TRBV2
cdr3_aa: CASSDGRDFNEQFF
cdr3_nt: TGTGCCAGCAGTGACGGGCGGGATTTCAATGAGCAGTTCTTC

j_call: TRBJ2-1
d_call: .
clone_size: .
v_call: TRBV27
cdr3_aa: CASSLYPGEQFF
cdr3_nt: TGTGCCAGCAGTTTATATCCCGGGGAGCAGTTCTTC

j_call: TRBJ1-4
d_call: .
clone_size: .
v_call: TRBV15
cdr3_aa: CATSRDLSATNEKLFF
cdr3_nt: TGTGCCACCAGCAGAGATTTAAGCGCAACTAATGAAAAACTGTTTTTT

j_call: TRBJ2-7
d_call: .
clone_size: .
v_call: TRBV19
cdr3_aa: CASSIGRTYEQYF
cdr3_nt: TGTGCCAGTAGTATAGGTAGGACCTACGAGCAGTACTTC

j_call: TRBJ1-1
d_call: .
clone_size: .
v_call: TRBV7-3
cdr3_aa: CASSLFSTTEAFF
cdr3_nt: TGTGCCAGCAGCTTATTTTCGACCACTGAAGCTTTCTTT

j_call: TRBJ2-3
d_call: .
clone_size: .
v_call: TRBV11-3
cdr3_aa: CASSLGGWAGTDTQYF
cdr3_nt: TGTGCCAGCAGCTTAGGGGGGTGGGCCGGGACAGATACGCAGTATTTT

j_call: TRBJ1-2
d_call: TRBD1
clone_size: .
v_call: TRBV3-1/TRBV3-2
cdr3_aa: CASSQEYRGGYTF
cdr3_nt: TGTGCCAGCAGCCAGGAATACAGGGGTGGCTACACCTTC

j_call: TRBJ2-1
d_call: TRBD2
clone_size: .
v_call: TRBV11-3
cdr3_aa: CASSSPGLAGLYNEQFF
cdr3_nt: TGTGCCAGCAGCTCACCGGGACTAGCGGGACTATACAATGAGCAGTTCTTC

j_call: TRBJ2-2
d_call: .
clone_size: once
v_call: TRBV5-1
cdr3_aa: CASSLVGADAGELFF
cdr3_nt: TGCGCCAGCAGCTTGGTGGGGGCGGACGCCGGGGAGCTGTTTTTT

j_call: TRBJ2-3
d_call: .
clone_size: .
v_call: TRBV2
cdr3_aa: CASNKWGGTDTQYF
cdr3_nt: TGTGCCAGCAATAAGTGGGGGGGCACAGATACGCAGTATTTT